This TCR beta chain comes out of a study of T cell responses to AZD1222 COVID-19 vaccine. The method was immunoSEQ multiplex PCR; TCRdb's version includes in-frame clones alone and lacks a portion of them. This table has 90,000 to 150,000 clones, 85% to 90% appearing once. This CDR3 region has 13 residues. From germline, CDR1 is MNHEY and CDR2 SVGAGI. Trimming shortened V by 6 bases and J by 7 bases, and 15 bases separated the two germline ends. The chain uses TRBV6-5 and TRBJ1-2; the D gene is possibly TRBD1 (5 bases). This clonotype was obtained from an adult who received the AZD1222 COVID-19 vaccine. The sequencing used peripheral blood, collected 28 days after the second AZD1222 dose. The CDR3 coding sequence is TGTGCCAGCAGGGGCGGGGGAGATCGTGGCTACACCTTC. Translating it yields CASRGGGDRGYTF.